Listed here are 17 T cell receptor beta chains from one sample, sequenced in a study of T-cell reconstitution after alpha-beta-depleted transplantation in children. Construction of the TCRbeta library involved unique molecular identifiers. One entry per CDR3 protein results from TCRdb running MiXCR on the PCR reads. The sample lists roughly 160,000 distinct CDR3 sequences; 11% were seen once. The specimen comprised PBMCs, sampled before TCRalphabeta/CD19-depleted stem cell transplant. These receptor sequences come from a boy younger than 10 with acute myeloid leukemia, due to receive a stem cell transplant.

The table lists this clonotype with many counts. The chain employs TRBV3-1 and TRBJ2-1; 12 positions agree with TRBD2. The trim removed 4 bases at V and 6 bases at J, leaving 7 bases unmatched. CDR3 size: 16 residues. Germline V gene data show CDR1 as LGHDT and CDR2 as YNNKEL (reference sequence). CDR3 in amino acids: CASSRRLAGDSNEQFF. The CDR3, as DNA: TGTGCCAGCAGCCGCCGACTAGCGGGAGATTCCAATGAGCAGTTCTTC.

This clonotype was detected many times. The rearrangement links TRBV25-1 to TRBJ1-2; 10 positions match TRBD1. V dropped 3 bases and J dropped 8; count of bases not matched to a gene: 9. This CDR3 comprises 15 residues. CDR1 is MGHDK, CDR2 SYGVNS, per germline. CDR3 coding DNA: TGTGCCAGCAGTGACATCAGACAGGGGGCGCTGGGCTACACCTTC. This translates into CASSDIRQGALGYTF.

This clonotype was counted at least ten times. The CDR3, as DNA: TGTGCCAGCAGTCCCACGAGGATTCTCGGAAACACCATATATTTT. Protein sequence: CASSPTRILGNTIYF. The rearrangement uses TRBV27 and TRBJ1-3; the D is unclear. Germline V CDR1 and CDR2: MNHEY, SMNVEV (reference sequence). Deletions cut 5 bases from V and 4 bases from J, with 15 bases between. This CDR3 spans 15 amino acids.

Many counts were recorded for this clonotype. This chain connects TRBV20-1 to TRBJ1-1; D is ambiguous. Trimming took off 0 bases at V and 4 bases at J, with 15 bases between the two ends. This CDR3 has 15 residues. The germline V gene encodes CDR1 DFQATT and CDR2 SNEGSKA (reference sequence). Here the CDR3 DNA reads TGCAGTGCTAGAGACCCCCGCATGTTGGCCACTGAAGCTTTCTTT. Its translation is CSARDPRMLATEAFF.

This clonotype was seen ten or more times. The chain joins TRBV7-8 to TRBJ2-6; TRBD2 matches at 7 bases. CDR1 is SGHVS and CDR2 is FQNEAQ in the germline V gene. This CDR3 is 12 amino acids long. V gave up 11 bases and J gave up 3 bases; unmatched junction bases: 1. The CDR3 loop is CAGGGGANVLTF. DNA for the CDR3: TGTGCCGGGGGGGGTGGGGCCAACGTCCTGACTTTC.

This clonotype appeared many times. The chain uses TRBV27 and TRBJ2-7; TRBD1 might be the D (5 bases). V was cut by 5 bases and J by 7 bases, with 15 bases left in between. CDR1 is MNHEY and CDR2 is SMNVEV in the germline V gene (reference sequence). This CDR3 has 13 residues. The CDR3 DNA follows: TGTGCCAGCAGTCTCAGGGTTGGCCGAGAGCAGTACGTC. Encoded protein: CASSLRVGREQYV.

This clonotype has at least ten counts. The rearrangement links TRBV7-2 to TRBJ2-4, with a tentative D call TRBD1 (6 bases). V lost 4 bases to trimming and J lost 6 bases, with 13 bases between them. Germline CDR1 SGHTA, CDR2 FQGNSA. CDR3 length: 14 amino acids. In nucleotides, the CDR3 is TGTGCCAGCAGCTCGGCCAGGGGTGGAAACATTCAGTACTTC. It codes for CASSSARGGNIQYF.

This clonotype showed up many times. The rearrangement joins TRBV20-1 to TRBJ2-3, with 7 bases identical to TRBD2. Germline assignment: CDR1 DFQATT and CDR2 SNEGSKA (reference sequence). Trimming removed 5 bases from V and 4 bases from J; junction bases left unmatched: 9. CDR3 size: 14 residues. DNA for the CDR3: TGCAGTGCTCCCTTAGCGGGTGCAGCAGATACGCAGTATTTT. As protein: CSAPLAGAADTQYF.

Many counts were recorded for this clonotype. V gene TRBV4-1 combines with J gene TRBJ2-1; D possibly corresponds to TRBD2 (6 bases). This CDR3 has 14 amino acids. The germline V and J ends were trimmed by 1 base and 2 bases, with 6 bases remaining between them. Germline CDR1 and CDR2: MGHRA and YSYEKL. The CDR3 sequence is CASSQGGAYNEQFF. CDR3 sequence (DNA): TGCGCCAGCAGCCAAGGGGGGGCCTACAATGAGCAGTTCTTC.

This clonotype was recorded at least ten times. The chain has TRBV12-3 or TRBV12-4 and TRBJ2-7; D uncertain. The V end lost 5 bases, the J end lost 5 bases, and 13 bases lay between the germline ends. This CDR3 spans 13 amino acids. CDR3 loop: CASSPAGVNEQYV. The CDR3 DNA reads TGTGCCAGCAGTCCAGCCGGAGTCAACGAGCAGTACGTC.

This clonotype was counted ten times or more. This chain connects TRBV5-6 to TRBJ2-3; the match to TRBD2 covers 9 bases. V was pared by 1 base and J by 4 bases, with 7 bases of the junction left unmatched. The germline CDR1 and CDR2 sequences are SGHDT and YYEEEE. The CDR3 sequence is 16 residues long. CDR3 coding DNA: TGTGCCAGCAGCTTGAGGGGCGGGGGGGGATCAGATACGCAGTATTTT. Residues: CASSLRGGGGSDTQYF.

This clonotype came up many times. The CDR3 here is CASSVDTAGEPYNEQFF. The CDR3 DNA reads TGTGCCAGCAGCGTAGATACAGCGGGAGAACCCTACAATGAGCAGTTCTTC. The gene calls are TRBV9 and TRBJ2-1; 8 bases fit TRBD2. The ends lost 0 bases at V and 2 bases at J; junction bases unmatched: 7. The V gene's germline CDR1 is SGDLS and CDR2 YYNGEE. CDR3 length: 17 amino acids.

This clonotype has a count of ten or more. The J gene is TRBJ2-5, the V gene TRBV5-1; no definite D call. Germline V gene lookup returns CDR1 SGHRS and CDR2 YFSETQ. There are 11 residues in the CDR3. Trimming left V 4 bases short and J 4 bases short, with 5 bases between. CDR3 in amino acids: CASSRRETQYF. The CDR3 DNA sequence: TGCGCCAGCAGCAGACGAGAGACCCAGTACTTC.

This clonotype was seen many times. The chain combines TRBV9 with TRBJ2-5; D remains ambiguous. Deletions cut 4 bases from V and 4 bases from J, with 20 bases between. CDR1 is SGDLS, CDR2 YYNGEE, per germline. This CDR3 spans 16 amino acids. CDR3 sequence: CASSRDAAPSGETQYF. CDR3 coding DNA: TGTGCCAGCAGCAGAGACGCGGCTCCGTCGGGAGAGACCCAGTACTTC. The full variable domain, its missing parts supplied by reference TRBV9 and TRBJ2-5, is DSGVTQTPKHLITATGQRVTLRCSPRSGDLSVYWYQQSLDQGLQFLIQYYNGEERAKGNILERFSAQQFPDLHSELNLSSLELGDSALYFCASSRDAAPSGETQYFGPGTRLLVL.

This clonotype was seen repeatedly, ten times or more. DNA of the CDR3: TGTGCCAGCAGCGTGACAGGGGACTACAATGAGCAGTTCTTC. This gives the protein CASSVTGDYNEQFF. The J gene is TRBJ2-1, the V gene TRBV11-3; 8 bases are a match to TRBD1. The CDR3 is 14 amino acids. Germline loops: CDR1 SGHNT, CDR2 YENEEA. The J segment lost 3 bases and the V segment lost 5 bases, leaving 3 bases of the junction unmatched. The complete variable domain, with remaining parts taken from reference TRBV11-3 and TRBJ2-1, reads EAGVVQSPRYKIIEKKQPVAFWCNPISGHNTLYWYLQNLGQGPELLIRYENEEAVDDSQLPKDRFSAERLKGVDSTLKIQPAELGDSAVYLCASSVTGDYNEQFFGPGTRLTVL.

In this sample, this clonotype turned up many times. The J gene is TRBJ1-1, the V gene TRBV27, with D possibly being TRBD1 (5 bases). The germline V gene has CDR1 MNHEY and CDR2 SMNVEV (reference sequence). V was pared by 6 bases and J by 4 bases, with 9 bases between. The CDR3 covers 12 residues. CDR3 in DNA: TGTGCCAGCAGATTAGGGGCCACTGAAGCTTTCTTT. This translates into CASRLGATEAFF.

This clonotype was observed many times. This sequence joins TRBV4-2 and TRBJ1-3; 10 bases are shared with TRBD1. The CDR3 is 18 residues long. Germline lookup yields CDR1 LGHNA and CDR2 YNFKEQ. The V and J ends lost 4 bases and 0 bases, in that order; junction bases with no gene match: 9. The CDR3 here is CASSPIRQGANSGNTIYF. DNA of the CDR3: TGTGCCAGCAGCCCGATACGACAGGGGGCAAACTCTGGAAACACCATATATTTT.